This TCR beta chain was found in a study of control samples from healthy donors and cancer patients. V was clipped by 6 bases and J by 0 bases; unmatched bases: 3. This CDR3 comprises 15 residues. Germline values: CDR1 SGHDN, CDR2 FVKESK. In its sample, this clone was seen once. Profiled with immunoSEQ multiplex PCR; TCRdb holds only in-frame clones, not every one. The table includes roughly 130,000 clones, approximately 90% detected once. The chain couples TRBV14 to TRBJ2-1, with TRBD2 identical over 9 bases. Sequenced: blood. The sequence was collected from a man aged 18-30 years in good health. The CDR3 sequence: CASRSGGSSYNEQFF. The CDR3 nucleotides read TGTGCCAGCAGAAGCGGGGGGAGCTCCTACAATGAGCAGTTCTTC.